Listed here is a single TCR beta chain. Antigen: not known. Vbeta (60) and Jbeta (13) primers were used in the PCR. Measured with immunoSEQ multiplex PCR; TCRdb has only the in-frame clones, and not every one. The data show approximately 160,000 clones, with over 80% seen just once and roughly 2% held by the top ten. This record belongs to a study of cytomegalovirus exposure and HLA in healthy donors. Findings of the study overall: Being indistinguishable, some V segments were excluded, TRBV6-2 and TRBV6-3 among them. Later work showed greater clonal expansion in HLA-associated TCR beta chains than in equally common others.

This CDR3 has 12 residues. Trimming shortened V by 6 bases and J by 10 bases, and 14 bases separated the two germline ends. Germline V gene lookup returns CDR1 SEHNR and CDR2 FQNEAQ (reference sequence). This sequence originates from a human donor in good health. Material: PBMCs. This chain uses TRBV7-9 with TRBJ2-3, with D possibly matching TRBD2 (6 bases). CDR3 region: CASSPRRGAQYF. DNA of the CDR3: TGTGCCAGCAGTCCGAGGAGGGGCGCGCAGTATTTT.